This T cell receptor (beta chain) is from a study of blood T cell repertoires in COVID-19. About the study: PBMCs, B-cell-depleted T cells, or T cells were the source of the cDNA or gDNA that made up the material.

The V gene's germline CDR1 is LNHNV and CDR2 YYDKDF (reference sequence). The CDR3 runs to 14 residues. V lost 5 bases, J lost 1 base, and 12 bases lay in between. TCRdb's copy holds only in-frame clones and misses some; the assay was immunoSEQ multiplex PCR. The sample consists of about 400,000 clones, approximately 86% of them appearing once. This TCR came from a human donor in a cohort sampled during active COVID-19. Sequencing was done on a sample of peripheral blood. This chain connects TRBV15 to TRBJ2-7; possibly TRBD1 for D (6 bases). This CDR3 reads CATSVDRSSYEQYF. In DNA form, the CDR3 reads TGTGCCACCAGCGTGGACAGATCTTCCTACGAGCAGTACTTC.